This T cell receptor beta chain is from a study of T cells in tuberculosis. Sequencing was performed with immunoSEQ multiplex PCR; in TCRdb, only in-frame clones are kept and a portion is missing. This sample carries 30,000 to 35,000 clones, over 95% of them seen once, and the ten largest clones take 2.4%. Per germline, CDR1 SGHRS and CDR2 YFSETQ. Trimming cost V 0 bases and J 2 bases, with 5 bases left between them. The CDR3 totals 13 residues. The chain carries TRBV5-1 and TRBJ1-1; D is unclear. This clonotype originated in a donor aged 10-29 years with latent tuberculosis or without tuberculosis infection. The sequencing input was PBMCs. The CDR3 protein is CASSLAPNTEAFF. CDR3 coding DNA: TGCGCCAGCAGCTTGGCTCCTAACACTGAAGCTTTCTTT. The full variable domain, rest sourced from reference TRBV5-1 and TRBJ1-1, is KAGVTQTPRYLIKTRGQQVTLSCSPISGHRSVSWYQQTPGQGLQFLFEYFSETQRNKGNFPGRFSGRQFSNSRSEMNVSTLELGDSALYLCASSLAPNTEAFFGQGTRLTVV.